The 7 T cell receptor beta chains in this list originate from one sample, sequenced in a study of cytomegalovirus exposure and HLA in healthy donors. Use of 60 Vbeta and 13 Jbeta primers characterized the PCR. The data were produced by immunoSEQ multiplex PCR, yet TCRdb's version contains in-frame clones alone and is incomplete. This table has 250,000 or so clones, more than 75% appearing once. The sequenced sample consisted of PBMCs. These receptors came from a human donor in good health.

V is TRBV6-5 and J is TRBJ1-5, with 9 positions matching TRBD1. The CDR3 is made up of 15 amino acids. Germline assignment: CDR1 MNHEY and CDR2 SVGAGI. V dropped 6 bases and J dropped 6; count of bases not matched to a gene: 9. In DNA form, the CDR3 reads TGTGCCAGCAGCTCCGGGACAGGGAATCGTCAGCCCCAGCATTTT. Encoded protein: CASSSGTGNRQPQHF.

The CDR3 here is CASSQDWWSSYEQYF. CDR3 bases: TGCGCCAGCAGCCAAGATTGGTGGAGCTCCTACGAGCAGTACTTC. V and J are TRBV4-1 and TRBJ2-7; D is undetermined. This CDR3 is 15 amino acids long. Trimming took 0 bases from V and 0 from J, leaving 9 bases between them. Germline loops: CDR1 MGHRA, CDR2 YSYEKL.

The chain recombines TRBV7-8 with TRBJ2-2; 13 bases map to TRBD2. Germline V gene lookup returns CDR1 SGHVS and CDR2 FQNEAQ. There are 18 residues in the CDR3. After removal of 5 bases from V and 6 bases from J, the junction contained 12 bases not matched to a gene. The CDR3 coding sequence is TGTGCCAGCAGCCCAGCGGGATTGACTAGCGGGAGGCCCGGGGAGCTGTTTTTT. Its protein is CASSPAGLTSGRPGELFF.

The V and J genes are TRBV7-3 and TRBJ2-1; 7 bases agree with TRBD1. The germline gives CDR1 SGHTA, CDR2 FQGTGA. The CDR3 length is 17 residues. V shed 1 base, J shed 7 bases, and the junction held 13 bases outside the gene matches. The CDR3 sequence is CASSLRRGLGVSNEQFF. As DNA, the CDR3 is TGTGCCAGCAGCTTAAGAAGGGGGCTGGGGGTGTCGAATGAGCAGTTCTTC.

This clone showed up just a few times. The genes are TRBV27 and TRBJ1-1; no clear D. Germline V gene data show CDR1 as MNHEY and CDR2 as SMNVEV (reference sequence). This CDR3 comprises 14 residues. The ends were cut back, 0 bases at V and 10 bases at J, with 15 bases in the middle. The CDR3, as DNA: TGTGCCAGCAGTTTATCACGGGGTGGGAGGGTAGCTTTCTTT. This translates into CASSLSRGGRVAFF.

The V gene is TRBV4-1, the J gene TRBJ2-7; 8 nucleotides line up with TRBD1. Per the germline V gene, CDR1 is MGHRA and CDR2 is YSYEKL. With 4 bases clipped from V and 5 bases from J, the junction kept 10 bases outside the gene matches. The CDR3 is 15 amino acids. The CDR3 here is CASSPFGTGPNEQYF. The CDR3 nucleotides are TGCGCCAGCAGCCCTTTCGGGACAGGCCCTAACGAGCAGTACTTC.

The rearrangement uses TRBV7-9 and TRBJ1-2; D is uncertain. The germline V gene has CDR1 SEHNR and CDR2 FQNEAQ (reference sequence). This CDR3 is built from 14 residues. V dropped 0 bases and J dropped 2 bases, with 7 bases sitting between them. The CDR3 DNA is TGTGCCAGCAGCTTAGCCCAGCGGAACTATGGCTACACCTTC. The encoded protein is CASSLAQRNYGYTF.